This passage covers 30 T cell receptor beta chains from one sample sequenced in a study of T cells after yellow fever vaccination (dated 2019 in TCRdb). Library generation was performed with 5' RACE. TCRdb records Illumina NovaSeq 6000 as the sequencer. The public reads were reprocessed in TCRdb via fastp at Q25 and MiXCR, keeping in-frame beta chains. Each record represents a unique CDR3 protein, reported with the most common genes and DNA among its rows. Present in this sample are nearly 300,000 distinct CDR3 sequences, 8.5% to 10% of which were seen just once. Around 3.5% of the sample rests with the top ten. In light of the paper, this sample's treatment or condition label describes: live attenuated yellow fever vaccine strain. This sample comprised CD4+ T cells sorted from PBMCs, obtained 5 days after the yellow fever booster vaccination. These receptors were collected from a man aged 18 to 29 who received the YFV17D yellow fever vaccine.

This clonotype was detected many times. The chain uses TRBV6-5 and TRBJ2-7; 9 bases fit TRBD1. Germline V gene data show CDR1 as MNHEY and CDR2 as SVGAGI. The length of the CDR3 is 16 residues. V was clipped by 7 bases and J by 7 bases; unmatched bases: 17. CDR3 DNA: TGTGCCAGCATAAGGCGCCCGGGACAGGGAGCGGGAGAGCAGTACTTC. It specifies CASIRRPGQGAGEQYF.

This clonotype was recorded a few times. CDR3 loop: CATSRETGGYTF. CDR3 nucleotide sequence: TGTGCCACCAGCAGGGAAACGGGTGGCTACACCTTC. The gene calls are TRBV15 and TRBJ1-2; unclear D gene. CDR1 is LNHNV and CDR2 is YYDKDF in the germline V gene (reference sequence). This CDR3 is 12 amino acids long. The V end was cut by 3 bases, the J end by 7 bases, with 9 bases between.

For the CDR3, the DNA is TGTGCCAGTAGTAAACAGGATACAGATACGCAGTATTTT. Its translation: CASSKQDTDTQYF. This chain links TRBV19 with TRBJ2-3; D possibly corresponds to TRBD1 (5 bases). The germline V and J ends were trimmed by 4 bases and 3 bases, with 8 bases remaining between them. Germline values: CDR1 LNHDA, CDR2 SQIVND (reference sequence). CDR3 length: 13 residues.

This clonotype was counted between two and nine times. The chain combines TRBV6-5 with TRBJ2-2; 7 nucleotides align to TRBD1. Unmatched junction bases numbered 6, after V lost 6 bases and J lost 2 bases. The length of the CDR3 is 15 residues. The V gene's germline CDR1 is MNHEY and CDR2 SVGAGI. In DNA form, the CDR3 reads TGTGCCAGCAGCCAACAGGGGACCAACACCGGGGAGCTGTTTTTT. The encoded protein is CASSQQGTNTGELFF.

In its sample, this clonotype was seen many times. The J gene is TRBJ1-1, the V gene TRBV7-2, with TRBD1 matching 8 bases. With 2 bases clipped from V and 1 base from J, the junction kept 6 bases outside the gene matches. This CDR3 comprises 16 residues. The V gene's germline CDR1 is SGHTA and CDR2 FQGNSA. CDR3 DNA sequence: TGTGCCAGCAGCTTAAACCCCGGGACAGGGAACACTGAAGCTTTCTTT. Translation gives CASSLNPGTGNTEAFF.

This clonotype was counted between two and nine times. The chain combines TRBV29-1 with TRBJ2-5, with unresolved D. CDR1 and CDR2 from the germline V gene are SQVTM and ANQGSEA. The CDR3 has 13 amino acids. V was trimmed by 3 bases and J by 2 bases, leaving 10 bases between them. The CDR3 coding sequence is TGCAGCGTTGATCCGGCCGATCAAGAGACCCAGTACTTC. This translates into CSVDPADQETQYF.

CDR3 bases: TGCGCCAGCAGCCAAGATGGAGGGTCCCCGTCTGGCTACACCTTC. Translating it yields CASSQDGGSPSGYTF. The chain carries TRBV4-3 and TRBJ1-2; D uncertain. The CDR3 totals 15 residues. CDR1 is LGHNA and CDR2 is YSLEER in the germline V gene. Deletions cut 0 bases from V and 7 bases from J, with 15 bases between.

This clonotype occurred a few times. CDR3 nucleotide sequence: TGTGCCATCCGGGACTCTAACTATGGCTACACCTTC. Translated: CAIRDSNYGYTF. V and J are TRBV28 and TRBJ1-2, with D possibly matching TRBD1 (5 bases). The ends were cut back, 10 bases at V and 0 bases at J, with 9 bases in the middle. This CDR3 is 12 amino acids long. From germline, CDR1 is MDHEN and CDR2 SYDVKM.

This clonotype was recorded at least ten times. V and J are TRBV5-1 and TRBJ2-7; D perhaps matches TRBD1 (6 bases). CDR3 length equals 14 residues. The ends were cut back, 3 bases at V and 6 bases at J, with 16 bases in the middle. CDR1 is SGHRS and CDR2 is YFSETQ in the germline V gene. CDR3 loop: CASSWDTTTGEQYF. The DNA for the CDR3 is TGCGCCAGCAGCTGGGACACAACCACGGGCGAGCAGTACTTC.

The CDR3: CASSQAGAESEKLFF. The CDR3 DNA sequence: TGTGCCAGCAGCCAAGCAGGGGCTGAGAGTGAAAAACTGTTTTTT. The chain combines TRBV7-2 with TRBJ1-4; TRBD1 might be the D (6 bases). The V end was cut by 5 bases, the J end by 7 bases, with 17 bases between. Germline V gene data show CDR1 as SGHTA and CDR2 as FQGNSA. The CDR3 runs to 15 residues.

The V and J genes are TRBV3-1 and TRBJ2-2; 7 bases fit TRBD1. The CDR3 is 15 residues long. Germline values: CDR1 LGHDT, CDR2 YNNKEL (reference sequence). The V and J ends lost 6 bases and 1 base, in that order; junction bases with no gene match: 5. DNA of the CDR3: TGTGCCAGCAGTCAGGGGGTAGGGAACACCGGGGAGCTGTTTTTT. Translated: CASSQGVGNTGELFF.

The V gene is TRBV5-1, the J gene TRBJ2-7, with 8 nucleotides matching TRBD2. With 4 bases clipped from V and 1 base from J, the junction kept 7 bases outside the gene matches. Germline CDR1 and CDR2: SGHRS and YFSETQ. This CDR3 spans 15 amino acids. The CDR3: CASSPGGTASYEQYV. DNA for the CDR3: TGCGCCAGCAGCCCGGGAGGGACCGCATCCTACGAGCAGTACGTC.

This chain joins TRBV4-1 and TRBJ2-4; D is unclear. V gave up 3 bases and J gave up 0 bases, with 9 bases separating them. Germline V gene data show CDR1 as MGHRA and CDR2 as YSYEKL. The CDR3 totals 15 residues. As DNA, the CDR3 is TGCGCCAGCAGCCATGGGCGGAGAGCCAAAAACATTCAGTACTTC. Amino acid sequence: CASSHGRRAKNIQYF.

In this sample, this clonotype turned up many times. The chain recombines TRBV5-1 with TRBJ2-3; D remains unclear. Trimming left V 0 bases short and J 0 bases short, with 8 bases between. This CDR3 is 15 amino acids long. CDR1 and CDR2 (germline): SGHRS, YFSETQ. CDR3 DNA sequence: TGCGCCAGCAGCTTGGCGCCCAGAAGCACAGATACGCAGTATTTT. Translating it yields CASSLAPRSTDTQYF. The entire variable domain, with the rest obtained from reference TRBV5-1 and TRBJ2-3, is as follows: KAGVTQTPRYLIKTRGQQVTLSCSPISGHRSVSWYQQTPGQGLQFLFEYFSETQRNKGNFPGRFSGRQFSNSRSEMNVSTLELGDSALYLCASSLAPRSTDTQYFGPGTRLTVL.

This clonotype was observed a few times. The chain recombines TRBV7-3 with TRBJ2-5; 7 bases are shared with TRBD1. Germline CDR1 reads SGHTA; CDR2 reads FQGTGA. Losses at the gene ends were 5 bases for V and 3 bases for J; bases not matched to a gene: 9. This CDR3 has 15 residues. CDR3 in DNA: TGTGCCAGCAGCGCCGGGACACAGGGGAAAGAGACCCAGTACTTC. It codes for CASSAGTQGKETQYF.

This clonotype has just a few counts. The chain employs TRBV7-2 and TRBJ2-3; D gene unclear. The V gene's germline CDR1 is SGHTA and CDR2 FQGNSA. V dropped 7 bases and J dropped 6 bases, with 17 bases sitting between them. The CDR3 covers 14 residues. CDR3 protein: CASTPTPSEDTQYF. The CDR3 DNA sequence: TGTGCCAGCACCCCCACCCCGAGCGAGGATACGCAGTATTTT.

V gene TRBV9 combines with J gene TRBJ1-2, with D uncertain. There are 14 residues in the CDR3. The V end was cut by 0 bases, the J end by 5 bases, with 11 bases between. Germline-derived CDR1 and CDR2 are SGDLS and YYNGEE. CDR3 loop: CASSVGTRSYGYTF. The CDR3, as DNA: TGTGCCAGCAGCGTAGGAACCAGATCTTATGGCTACACCTTC.

The chain recombines TRBV3-1 with TRBJ1-1; 8 nucleotides align to TRBD1. Germline V gives CDR1 LGHDT, CDR2 YNNKEL (reference sequence). The V and J ends lost 3 bases and 11 bases, in that order; junction bases with no gene match: 5. The CDR3 runs to 12 residues. CDR3 sequence: CASSQLDREAFF. As DNA, the CDR3 is TGTGCCAGCAGCCAGCTGGACAGGGAGGCTTTCTTT.

This clonotype was recorded many times. The chain has TRBV5-5 and TRBJ1-4; D might be TRBD1 (6 bases). Germline CDR1 SGHKS, CDR2 YYEKEE (reference sequence). The CDR3 totals 14 residues. V lost 3 bases to trimming and J lost 6 bases, with 12 bases between them. CDR3 in amino acids: CASSSSDSYEKLFF. In nucleotides, the CDR3 is TGTGCCAGCAGCTCCTCGGACAGTTATGAAAAACTGTTTTTT. The variable domain in full, with the rest retrieved from reference TRBV5-5 and TRBJ1-4, is DAGVTQSPTHLIKTRGQQVTLRCSPISGHKSVSWYQQVLGQGPQFIFQYYEKEERGRGNFPDRFSARQFPNYSSELNVNALLLGDSALYLCASSSSDSYEKLFFGSGTQLSVL.

This clonotype was detected only a few times. The genes are TRBV5-6 and TRBJ1-1; the D is unclear. The CDR3 is 13 amino acids. The V gene lost 4 bases and the J gene lost 10 bases, with 17 bases spanning the gap. From germline, CDR1 is SGHDT and CDR2 YYEEEE. Here the CDR3 DNA reads TGTGCCAGCAGCCCTGGATTTTCCGGCGGAGCTTTCTTT. Encoded protein: CASSPGFSGGAFF. The full variable domain, with the rest looked up from reference TRBV5-6 and TRBJ1-1, is DAGVTQSPTHLIKTRGQQVTLRCSPKSGHDTVSWYQQALGQGPQFIFQYYEEEERQRGNFPDRFSGHQFPNYSSELNVNALLLGDSALYLCASSPGFSGGAFFGQGTRLTVV.

J is TRBJ2-2 and V is TRBV21-1; the table's D call TRBD1 went unverified against the DNA. TRBV21-1 is shown as a pseudogene. There are 17 residues in the CDR3. Written as DNA, the CDR3 is TGTGCCAGCAGCCATCTCTTAGACAGGGAGTTTGCCGGGGAGCTGTTTTTT. Amino acid sequence: CASSHLLDREFAGELFF.

The sample holds many counts of this clonotype. The chain has TRBV14 and TRBJ2-3, with 10 nucleotides matching TRBD1. Looked up from germline, CDR1 is SGHDN and CDR2 is FVKESK. Trimming removed 3 bases from V and 8 bases from J; junction bases left unmatched: 2. CDR3 length: 13 residues. CDR3 region: CASSQWDRGTQYF. The CDR3 region has the DNA TGTGCCAGCAGCCAGTGGGACAGGGGTACGCAGTATTTT.

The V gene is TRBV7-2, the J gene TRBJ1-2; D is unresolved. The CDR3 runs to 14 residues. Trimming stripped 5 bases from V and 2 bases from J, with 12 bases between. The germline gives CDR1 SGHTA, CDR2 FQGNSA. The CDR3 sequence is CASSIGRQNYGYTF. The CDR3 DNA sequence: TGTGCCAGCAGCATTGGACGGCAAAACTATGGCTACACCTTC.

The V gene is TRBV29-1, the J gene TRBJ1-5; a possible D gene is TRBD1 (6 bases). The germline CDR1 and CDR2 sequences are SQVTM and ANQGSEA. The CDR3 is made up of 13 amino acids. The V and J ends lost 6 bases and 7 bases respectively, with 16 bases between them. The CDR3: CSVVEQGGQPQHF. CDR3 bases: TGCAGCGTCGTGGAACAGGGTGGACAGCCCCAGCATTTT. Full variable domain (remainder filled in from reference TRBV29-1 and TRBJ1-5): SAVISQKPSRDICQRGTSLTIQCQVDSQVTMMFWYRQQPGQSLTLIATANQGSEATYESGFVIDKFPISRPNLTFSTLTVSNMSPEDSSIYLCSVVEQGGQPQHFGDGTRLSIL.

This clonotype was picked up many times. The chain joins TRBV14 to TRBJ2-5, with TRBD2 matching 11 bases. CDR3 length equals 15 residues. Germline trimming cut 2 bases from V and 5 bases from J; bases unmatched to any gene: 4. CDR1 and CDR2 from the germline V gene are SGHDN and FVKESK. For the CDR3, the DNA is TGTGCCAGCAGCCAACTACTAGCGGGGGTTGAGACCCAGTACTTC. As protein: CASSQLLAGVETQYF.

The chain carries TRBV28 and TRBJ2-5; D may correspond to TRBD1 or TRBD2 (5 bases each). V dropped 8 bases and J dropped 1 base, with 8 bases sitting between them. The germline V gene has CDR1 MDHEN and CDR2 SYDVKM. This CDR3 spans 12 amino acids. CDR3 coding DNA: TGTGCCAGCCGGGGCTTCCAAGAGACCCAGTACTTC. It encodes CASRGFQETQYF.

This clonotype was counted only a few times. The chain links TRBV5-6 to TRBJ2-7; D possibly matches TRBD1 or TRBD2 (5 bases each). CDR3 size: 13 residues. CDR1 SGHDT and CDR2 YYEEEE come from the germline V gene. The germline V and J ends were trimmed by 6 bases and 0 bases, with 10 bases remaining between them. The CDR3 here is CASTRGSSYEQYV. CDR3 nucleotide sequence: TGTGCCAGCACGAGGGGTTCCTCCTACGAGCAGTACGTC.

This clonotype has ten or more counts. The chain is built from TRBV20-1 and TRBJ2-2; D call uncertain. Per the germline V gene, CDR1 is DFQATT and CDR2 is SNEGSKA (reference sequence). CDR3 length: 13 amino acids. Trimming cost V 3 bases and J 2 bases, with 7 bases left between them. The CDR3 DNA sequence: TGCAGTGCTAGGTGGAGAAACACCGGGGAGCTGTTTTTT. It specifies CSARWRNTGELFF.

This clonotype has a count of ten or more. The V call is TRBV20-1, the J call TRBJ2-5; 14 bases agree with TRBD2. V lost 6 bases to trimming and J lost 4 bases; unmatched junction nucleotides: 4. CDR1 and CDR2 from the germline V gene are DFQATT and SNEGSKA (reference sequence). The CDR3 contains 14 residues. The CDR3 nucleotides read TGCAGTGCCCCGACTAGCGGGGGGGCAGAGACCCAGTACTTC. It encodes CSAPTSGGAETQYF.

This chain joins TRBV2 and TRBJ2-7; no reliable D call. Germline CDR1 and CDR2: SNHLY and FYNNEI. Trimming took 4 bases from V and 3 from J, leaving 10 bases between them. CDR3 length: 13 residues. CDR3 in DNA: TGTGCCAGCAGTGGGGAAGCCCACTACGAGCAGTACGTC. Translation gives CASSGEAHYEQYV.